This T cell receptor delta chain emerged from a study of gamma delta lymphoproliferative disorders and STAT genes. General study findings and limits: Leukemic cells skewed toward terminal effectors, unlike likely varied control T cells.

TCRdb reprocessed the multiplex PCR reads through CATT. Of roughly 940 delta-chain clones in the sample, approximately 1.5% were seen once. Sequencing used genomic DNA taken from PBMCs of patients and controls. The CDR3 sequence is 20 residues long. Germline CDR1 and CDR2: TVYSNPD and GDNSRS (reference sequence). A remark on this clone: What it recognizes is unknown. The protein held in TCRdb is that of a much larger clone and does not match this DNA's translation at residue 17, likely because of a read error; the protein shown is translated from the DNA.

The origin of this receptor is a human donor in good health. The chain links TRDV3 to TRDJ1; 11 bases align to TRDD3. Sequenced: blood. The CDR3 bases are TGTGCCGCCTGGGAATTCCCAGGGGTGGGGGATACGTCTTTCACCGATATACTCATCTTT. This translates into CAAWEFPGVGDTSFTDILIF.